These 30 T cell receptor beta chains were sequenced from one sample in a study of immune characterization of retroperitoneal liposarcoma. Using its own MiXCR run on the PCR reads, TCRdb lists one record per CDR3 protein. Among some 10,000 distinct CDR3 sequences listed, roughly 26% were seen once. Input material: tumor tissue. The receptors were sampled from a male donor with retroperitoneal liposarcoma.

The chain uses TRBV3-1 and TRBJ2-5; 9 bases line up with TRBD1. CDR3 length: 12 amino acids. V lost 3 bases, J lost 13 bases, and 6 bases stayed unmatched. The germline gives CDR1 LGHDT, CDR2 YNNKEL (reference sequence). CDR3 loop: CASSHGDRAGYF. DNA of the CDR3: TGTGCCAGCAGCCATGGGGACAGGGCGGGGTACTTC.

By share, this clonotype ranks as medium-sized. The chain uses TRBV6-1 and TRBJ2-7; possibly TRBD1 for D (6 bases). Germline-derived CDR1 and CDR2 are MNHNS and SASEGT. V was trimmed by 3 bases and J by 0 bases, leaving 9 bases between them. The CDR3 runs to 14 residues. Here the CDR3 reads CASSETGHSYEQYF. CDR3 DNA: TGTGCCAGCAGTGAGACAGGCCACTCCTACGAGCAGTACTTC.

About this clonotype: No conserved phenylalanine or tryptophan is present at the end of the CDR3, so a read error is the likely explanation. Because the CDR3's place on the DNA is in doubt, the DNA is left out and the CDR3 is given as listed by TCRdb. The chain has TRBV6-5 and TRBJ2-1; the table names TRBD2, a call not compared with the DNA. 9 amino acids form the CDR3, both terminal residues included. Germline V lookup: CDR1 MNHEY, CDR2 SVGAGI. The CDR3 loop is CASSLGLAG.

This rearrangement joins TRBV6-1 to TRBJ1-1; D might be TRBD1 (5 bases). Trimming cost V 4 bases and J 1 base, with 19 bases left between them. CDR3 length: 17 amino acids. Germline assignment: CDR1 MNHNS and CDR2 SASEGT. As DNA, the CDR3 is TGTGCCAGCAGTGCCCTCCCTTGGGACCGACCGAACACTGAAGCTTTCTTT. Translated: CASSALPWDRPNTEAFF.

The V and J genes are TRBV27 and TRBJ2-1; the D gene is possibly TRBD1 (6 bases). Trimming removed 6 bases at V and 0 bases at J, with 12 bases between. CDR1 and CDR2 from the germline V gene are MNHEY and SMNVEV (reference sequence). CDR3 length: 15 residues. DNA for the CDR3: TGTGCCAGCAGGTTAAACAGGGTCTCCTACAATGAGCAGTTCTTC. Protein: CASRLNRVSYNEQFF.

This clonotype was detected a few times. The chain employs TRBV28 and TRBJ2-1; possible D gene TRBD2, 6 bases. Germline V lookup: CDR1 MDHEN, CDR2 SYDVKM. Trimming pared 3 bases from V and 7 bases from J, leaving 16 bases between. CDR3 size: 15 residues. For the CDR3, the DNA is TGTGCCAGCAGTTTGCGGGACTTGCTTTTGAATGAGCAGTTCTTC. Translated: CASSLRDLLLNEQFF.

This clonotype turned up a few times. This chain joins TRBV27 and TRBJ2-3; 8 nucleotides line up with TRBD2. Unmatched junction bases numbered 5, after V lost 1 base and J lost 2 bases. This CDR3 is 16 amino acids long. Germline V CDR1 and CDR2: MNHEY, SMNVEV (reference sequence). The CDR3 DNA reads as TGTGCCAGCAGTTTATTCGGCGGGAGGTACACAGATACGCAGTATTTT. This translates into CASSLFGGRYTDTQYF.

The CDR3 sequence: CASSRDGQVNTEAFF. The CDR3 coding sequence is TGTGCCAGCAGCAGGGACGGGCAAGTGAACACTGAAGCTTTCTTT. The rearrangement uses TRBV12-3 or TRBV12-4 and TRBJ1-1; tentatively, D is TRBD1 (5 bases). V lost 6 bases and J lost 0, with 14 bases in between. The CDR3 consists of 15 residues.

The sample holds a few counts of this clonotype. The chain recombines TRBV6-1 with TRBJ2-7, with 9 bases lining up with TRBD1. With 1 base clipped from V and 1 base from J, the junction kept 5 bases outside the gene matches. This CDR3 spans 16 amino acids. CDR1 MNHNS and CDR2 SASEGT come from the germline V gene. In DNA, the CDR3 is TGTGCCAGCAGTGAAGATGAAGGACAGGGGTCCTACGAGCAGTACTTC. As protein: CASSEDEGQGSYEQYF.

The chain's CDR3 is CASSEFAGDQETQYF. In nucleotides, the CDR3 is TGTGCCAGCAGTGAATTCGCGGGGGACCAAGAGACCCAGTACTTC. J is TRBJ2-5 and V is TRBV6-1; 7 bases are a match to TRBD2. Germline CDR1 reads MNHNS; CDR2 reads SASEGT. J lost 0 bases, V lost 2 bases, and 3 bases had no gene match. The CDR3 is made up of 15 amino acids.

The DNA for the CDR3 is TGTGCCAGCAGTGAAGCGCGGACAGGGCGAGGCTACACCTTC. Encoded protein: CASSEARTGRGYTF. The chain uses TRBV6-1 and TRBJ1-2, with 8 bases fitting TRBD1. Trimming removed 0 bases from V and 8 bases from J; junction bases left unmatched: 5. The CDR3 runs 14 residues. Germline loops: CDR1 MNHNS, CDR2 SASEGT.

At least ten counts were recorded for this clonotype. J is TRBJ2-1 and V is TRBV7-2; D is perhaps TRBD2 (7 bases). V was pared by 2 bases and J by 10 bases, with 18 bases between. CDR3 length: 15 amino acids. The germline CDR1 and CDR2 sequences are SGHTA and FQGNSA. Here the CDR3 reads CASSLQSGGLYEQFF. The CDR3 nucleotides are TGTGCCAGCAGCTTACAATCCGGGGGGCTTTACGAGCAGTTCTTC. The whole variable domain, remainder taken from reference TRBV7-2 and TRBJ2-1, is GAGVSQSPSNKVTEKGKDVELRCDPISGHTALYWYRQSLGQGLEFLIYFQGNSAPDKSGLPSDRFSAERTGGSVSTLTIQRTQQEDSAVYLCASSLQSGGLYEQFFGPGTRLTVL.

The J gene is TRBJ2-7, the V gene TRBV6-1; D may be TRBD1 (7 bases). The closer fit of TRBJ2-5 to the DNA end suggests the J call may be wrong. This CDR3 has 18 residues. Germline V CDR1 and CDR2: MNHNS, SASEGT. The CDR3 DNA follows: TGTGCCAGCAGTGAACTAAGGAGGGGGCGCCCAGGGTTTGAGACCCAGTACTTC. Amino acids: CASSELRRGRPGFETQYF.

The chain is built from TRBV6-8 and TRBJ2-6; TRBD2 might be the D (6 bases). In germline, CDR1 is MNHGY, CDR2 SAAAGT. Trimming removed 6 bases at V and 0 bases at J, with 18 bases between. This CDR3 spans 18 amino acids. The CDR3: CASSLSGLQSSGANVLTF. The CDR3 DNA reads as TGTGCCAGCAGCCTATCGGGACTCCAGAGCTCTGGGGCCAACGTCCTGACTTTC.

This clonotype is termed medium-sized. V is TRBV6-1 and J is TRBJ2-3; 7 bases agree with TRBD2. This CDR3 has 14 amino acids. The J segment lost 1 base and the V segment lost 7 bases, leaving 5 bases of the junction unmatched. Germline assignment: CDR1 MNHNS and CDR2 SASEGT. The CDR3 sequence: CASIMGGGTDTQYF. CDR3 sequence (DNA): TGTGCCAGCATCATGGGGGGGGGCACAGATACGCAGTATTTT.

This clonotype occurred a few times. The gene calls are TRBV12-3 or TRBV12-4 and TRBJ2-1; tentative D call: TRBD2 (6 bases). The V and J ends lost 3 bases and 3 bases respectively, with 15 bases between them. The CDR3 consists of 16 residues. CDR3 coding DNA: TGTGCCAGCAGTTTTTGGGGGGAGCCGTACTACAATGAGCAGTTCTTC. This translates into CASSFWGEPYYNEQFF.

The sample holds many counts of this clonotype. J is TRBJ2-3 and V is TRBV7-2, with TRBD2 matching over 7 bases. Losses at the gene ends were 3 bases for V and 0 bases for J; bases not matched to a gene: 3. CDR1 is SGHTA, CDR2 FQGNSA, per germline. This CDR3 has 15 residues. In DNA, the CDR3 is TGTGCCAGCAGCTTCCCCGGGGGGAGCACAGATACGCAGTATTTT. Its protein product is CASSFPGGSTDTQYF. The variable domain in full, completed from reference TRBV7-2 and TRBJ2-3, reads GAGVSQSPSNKVTEKGKDVELRCDPISGHTALYWYRQSLGQGLEFLIYFQGNSAPDKSGLPSDRFSAERTGGSVSTLTIQRTQQEDSAVYLCASSFPGGSTDTQYFGPGTRLTVL.

This clonotype was picked up one time. One end of the junction does not line up with germline, which may come from a read error. V is TRBV4-1 and J is TRBJ2-1; D gene unclear. The germline V gene has CDR1 MGHRA and CDR2 YSYEKL. The CDR3 covers 13 residues. This CDR3 reads CASSQVMEETQFF. CDR3 DNA: TGTGCCAGCAGCCAAGTTATGGAAGAGACCCAGTTCTTC.

By share of the sample, this clonotype is large. J is TRBJ2-1 and V is TRBV6-1; possibly TRBD1 for D (5 bases). Near its end, the DNA agrees better with TRBJ2-7, so the J call may be wrong. Looked up from germline, CDR1 is MNHNS and CDR2 is SASEGT. This CDR3 is built from 15 residues. The CDR3 nucleotides are TGTGCCAGCAGTGCCTTAGAAGGGGTCCCCTACGAGCAGTACTTC. Encoded protein: CASSALEGVPYEQYF.

The genes are TRBV27 and TRBJ2-1; 9 bases are shared with TRBD2. V lost 3 bases and J lost 8; bases outside the gene matches: 8. Germline V gives CDR1 MNHEY, CDR2 SMNVEV (reference sequence). The CDR3 length is 15 residues. CDR3 in amino acids: CASSFGNAGGDEQFF. The DNA for the CDR3 is TGTGCCAGCAGTTTCGGTAACGCGGGAGGGGATGAGCAGTTCTTC.

This clonotype was counted between two and nine times. In DNA, the CDR3 is TGTGCCAGCAGCCAAATCGGGACAGCGCAAGAGACCCAGTTCTTC. It translates to CASSQIGTAQETQFF. V usage is TRBV7-8 and J usage is TRBJ2-1, with 7 bases aligning to TRBD1. V gave up 5 bases and J gave up 13 bases; unmatched junction bases: 17. CDR1 SGHVS and CDR2 FQNEAQ come from the germline V gene. CDR3 size: 15 residues.

The rearrangement uses TRBV7-8 and TRBJ2-3; maybe TRBD2 (5 bases). The CDR3 runs to 15 residues. V was clipped by 4 bases and J by 0 bases, with 11 bases between them. Per germline, CDR1 SGHVS and CDR2 FQNEAQ. This CDR3 is CASSSLARSTDTQYF. DNA for the CDR3: TGTGCCAGCAGCTCCTTAGCGCGAAGCACAGATACGCAGTATTTT.

Only a few counts were recorded for this clonotype. J is TRBJ2-5 and V is TRBV27; 10 positions agree with TRBD2. The CDR3 has 16 residues. Germline lookup yields CDR1 MNHEY and CDR2 SMNVEV (reference sequence). Germline trimming cut 4 bases from V and 1 base from J; bases unmatched to any gene: 6. The CDR3 protein is CASSSPTSGSQETQYF. In DNA form, the CDR3 reads TGTGCCAGCAGTTCGCCGACTAGCGGGTCCCAAGAGACCCAGTACTTC.

This clonotype was seen a few times. This chain links TRBV10-2 with TRBJ2-1; 7 positions agree with TRBD2. Per germline, CDR1 WSHSY and CDR2 SAAADI. Unmatched junction bases numbered 3, after V lost 2 bases and J lost 2 bases. This CDR3 region has 15 residues. This CDR3 is CASSEMAGAYNEQFF. CDR3 nucleotide sequence: TGCGCCAGCAGTGAGATGGCGGGAGCCTACAATGAGCAGTTCTTC.

This clonotype has just a few counts. V and J are TRBV6-1 and TRBJ2-1, with D maybe TRBD2 (6 bases). The V end was cut by 4 bases, the J end by 10 bases, with 17 bases between. Per the germline V gene, CDR1 is MNHNS and CDR2 is SASEGT. The CDR3 is 14 residues long. The CDR3 nucleotides are TGTGCCAGCAGTGGGCCCGGGGGAACCTACGAGCAGTTCTTC. This codes for CASSGPGGTYEQFF.

V and J are TRBV6-5 and TRBJ2-3; 7 bases are shared with TRBD1. The CDR3 extends over 14 amino acids. V trimming: 2 bases; J trimming: 6 bases; junction bases outside the gene matches: 5. Germline V gene sequence: CDR1 MNHEY, CDR2 SVGAGI. CDR3 DNA: TGTGCCAGCAGTTACAGGGGGCTCATTGATACGCAGTATTTT. Amino acids: CASSYRGLIDTQYF.

This clonotype is categorized as medium-sized. V is TRBV11-3 and J is TRBJ2-3; D might be TRBD1 or TRBD2, each matching 5 bases. In germline, CDR1 is SGHNT, CDR2 YENEEA. V lost 4 bases and J lost 1, with 9 bases in between. The CDR3 consists of 14 residues. CDR3 protein: CASSSRGGTDTQYF. The CDR3 region has the DNA TGTGCCAGCAGCTCAAGAGGGGGCACAGATACGCAGTATTTT.

This chain joins TRBV12-3 or TRBV12-4 and TRBJ2-2; D might be TRBD1 (6 bases). The CDR3 extends over 14 amino acids. Trimming removed 6 bases at V and 4 bases at J, with 12 bases between. The CDR3 loop is CASSLGQLTGELFF. The DNA of the CDR3 is TGTGCCAGCAGCCTTGGACAGCTCACCGGGGAGCTGTTTTTT.

The rearrangement links TRBV6-2 or TRBV6-3 to TRBJ1-1; D is possibly TRBD1 (5 bases). Trimming stripped 0 bases from V and 4 bases from J, with 9 bases between. The CDR3 loop spans 14 amino acids. The germline CDR1 and CDR2 sequences are MNHEY and SVGEGT. CDR3 nucleotide sequence: TGTGCCAGCAGTTACTCGGGGGGGACCACTGAAGCTTTCTTT. Amino acid sequence: CASSYSGGTTEAFF.

V gene TRBV6-2 or TRBV6-3 combines with J gene TRBJ2-5; 10 bases align to TRBD2. The CDR3 contains 16 residues. The ends lost 6 bases at V and 11 bases at J; junction bases unmatched: 18. Germline CDR1 is MNHEY and CDR2 is SVGEGT. DNA of the CDR3: TGTGCCAGCAGCCCATCTAGCGGGAGAGCCTACAATGAGCAGTACTTC. Protein: CASSPSSGRAYNEQYF.